This entry describes one TCR beta chain. Regarding time point: 2015-2016 season, 7 days after influenza vaccination. This entry belongs to a study of follicular helper T cells after annual influenza vaccination. CDR1 and CDR2 from the germline V gene are KGHSH and LQKENI. The CDR3 contains 16 residues. The V end was cut by 4 bases, the J end by 0 bases, with 13 bases between. Generated by immunoSEQ multiplex PCR, the TCRdb table keeps only in-frame clones and is missing some. The sample records over 6,000 clones, roughly four fifths being singletons. This sequence was found in an adult who received the influenza vaccine. The rearrangement uses TRBV18 and TRBJ2-1, with D perhaps TRBD2 (6 bases). Sequencing was performed on CXCR5- memory CD4+ T cells sorted from blood, taken 7 days after influenza vaccination. The CDR3 sequence is CASSLEGSSSYNEQFF. The CDR3 coding sequence is TGTGCCAGCTCACTGGAGGGGTCCAGCTCCTACAATGAGCAGTTCTTC. The whole variable domain, filled in from reference TRBV18 and TRBJ2-1, reads NAGVMQNPRHLVRRRGQEARLRCSPMKGHSHVYWYRQLPEEGLKFMVYLQKENIIDESGMPKERFSAEFPKEGPSILRIQQVVRGDSAAYFCASSLEGSSSYNEQFFGPGTRLTVL.